These 25 T cell receptor beta chains originate from one sample sequenced in a study of cytomegalovirus exposure and HLA in healthy donors. 60 Vbeta and 13 Jbeta primers were used in PCR. Sequencing was performed with immunoSEQ multiplex PCR; in TCRdb, only in-frame clones are kept and a portion is missing. The sample has roughly 110,000 clones; around three quarters are singletons. The sequencing input was PBMCs. These receptors were collected from a male donor in good health and CMV-seronegative.

The chain combines TRBV25-1 with TRBJ2-1; D is unclear. The V gene's germline CDR1 is MGHDK and CDR2 SYGVNS. V lost 2 bases and J lost 5, with 13 bases in between. The CDR3 contains 15 residues. The CDR3 is CASSEVSRKDNEQFF. The CDR3 nucleotides are TGTGCCAGCAGTGAAGTGTCTAGAAAAGACAATGAGCAGTTCTTC.

The rearrangement uses TRBV27 and TRBJ2-6; weak D call: TRBD1 (5 bases). The CDR3 runs to 18 residues. The ends were cut back, 8 bases at V and 6 bases at J, with 26 bases in the middle. Germline V CDR1 and CDR2: MNHEY, SMNVEV (reference sequence). The CDR3 DNA sequence: TGTGCCAGCGGGGTCGTCGGGCCAGACTCTGGGGCGGCCAACGTCCTGACTTTC. It translates to CASGVVGPDSGAANVLTF.

In this sample, this clone turned up once. The chain uses TRBV2 and TRBJ1-4, with D possibly matching TRBD1 (5 bases). CDR1 SNHLY and CDR2 FYNNEI come from the germline V gene. The CDR3 sequence is 16 residues long. V dropped 8 bases and J dropped 2 bases, with 18 bases sitting between them. Here the CDR3 reads CASSVDQGVTNEKLFF. CDR3 DNA: TGTGCCAGCTCCGTGGACCAGGGTGTTACTAATGAAAAACTGTTTTTT. Together with reference TRBV2 and TRBJ1-4, the CDR3 gives the full variable domain: EPEVTQTPSHQVTQMGQEVILRCVPISNHLYFYWYRQILGQKVEFLVSFYNNEISEKSEIFDDQFSVERPDGSNFTLKIRSTKLEDSAMYFCASSVDQGVTNEKLFFGSGTQLSVL.

This chain connects TRBV4-1 to TRBJ2-1; TRBD2 matches at 11 bases. Germline values: CDR1 MGHRA, CDR2 YSYEKL. With V trimmed by 0 bases and J by 7 bases, 8 bases remained unmatched. The CDR3 runs 17 residues. CDR3 loop: CASSQEGTSGSLNEQFF. The CDR3 coding sequence is TGCGCCAGCAGCCAAGAGGGAACTAGCGGGAGTTTGAATGAGCAGTTCTTC.

V and J are TRBV10-3 and TRBJ2-5; D may be TRBD2 (6 bases). With the DNA end fitting TRBJ2-7 better, the J assignment may be wrong. The CDR3 is made up of 14 amino acids. In germline, CDR1 is ENHRY, CDR2 SYGVKD. The CDR3 sequence: CAISDLGSRAEQYF. CDR3 DNA: TGTGCCATCAGTGACCTCGGGAGTCGGGCCGAGCAGTACTTC.

This rearrangement joins TRBV7-6 to TRBJ2-7, with 10 bases fitting TRBD2. The CDR3 covers 16 residues. V trimming: 3 bases; J trimming: 3 bases; junction bases outside the gene matches: 8. Germline lookup yields CDR1 SGHVS and CDR2 FNYEAQ. CDR3 DNA: TGTGCCAGCAGCTTCGGAGAGGCTAGCGGGAGCTACGAGCAGTACTTC. This codes for CASSFGEASGSYEQYF.

This clone was recorded a few times. This rearrangement joins TRBV13 to TRBJ2-1; 8 bases are a match to TRBD2. CDR1 is PRHDT and CDR2 is FYEKMQ in the germline V gene (reference sequence). The CDR3 is 15 residues long. Losses at the gene ends were 5 bases for V and 5 bases for J; bases not matched to a gene: 8. This CDR3 reads CASSKGLAAHNEQFF. The CDR3 DNA sequence: TGTGCCAGCAGCAAAGGACTAGCTGCTCACAATGAGCAGTTCTTC.

The V gene is TRBV10-2, the J gene TRBJ2-3, with 9 nucleotides matching TRBD2. Germline trimming cut 1 base from V and 2 bases from J; bases unmatched to any gene: 4. The germline CDR1 and CDR2 sequences are WSHSY and SAAADI. The CDR3 length is 16 residues. The CDR3 protein is CASSEFLAGDTDTQYF. The CDR3 DNA sequence: TGCGCCAGCAGTGAGTTTTTAGCGGGGGACACAGATACGCAGTATTTT.

V gene TRBV18 combines with J gene TRBJ1-3, with 8 positions matching TRBD1. This CDR3 is built from 17 residues. Germline-derived CDR1 and CDR2 are KGHSH and LQKENI. Trimming took 6 bases from V and 2 from J; bases not matched to a gene: 12. This CDR3 reads CASSPIGQGLPGNTIYF. The CDR3 bases are TGTGCCAGCTCCCCGATCGGACAGGGTCTCCCTGGAAACACCATATATTTT.

The chain joins TRBV30 to TRBJ1-2; D is possibly TRBD1 (5 bases). V was cut by 0 bases and J by 4 bases, with 9 bases left in between. The CDR3 length is 13 residues. CDR1 is GTSNPN, CDR2 SVGIG, per germline (reference sequence). The CDR3 sequence is CAWSVRGVYGYTF. DNA for the CDR3: TGTGCCTGGAGTGTACGGGGGGTCTATGGCTACACCTTC.

CDR3 in amino acids: CASSYNFPYEQYF. CDR3 coding DNA: TGTGCCAGCAGTTATAACTTCCCCTACGAGCAGTACTTC. The chain employs TRBV6-5 and TRBJ2-7; D not resolved. Germline CDR1 is MNHEY and CDR2 is SVGAGI. The CDR3 spans 13 residues. V lost 3 bases and J lost 2, with 8 bases in between.

V gene TRBV7-8 combines with J gene TRBJ2-7; 10 bases are a match to TRBD2. Germline-derived CDR1 and CDR2 are SGHVS and FQNEAQ. J gave up 4 bases and V 6 bases, and 6 bases lay outside the gene matches. The CDR3 is 14 amino acids. This CDR3 is CASRASGSLYEQYF. The CDR3 DNA is TGTGCCAGCAGGGCTAGCGGGAGTTTGTACGAGCAGTACTTC.

This clone was counted a few times. The V call is TRBV7-2, the J call TRBJ2-6; a possible D gene is TRBD1 (6 bases). The germline V and J ends were trimmed by 4 bases and 0 bases, with 13 bases remaining between them. The CDR3 totals 17 residues. In germline, CDR1 is SGHTA, CDR2 FQGNSA. The CDR3 DNA sequence: TGTGCCAGCAGCTCACCGGGACACTTCTCTGGGGCCAACGTCCTGACTTTC. It yields the protein CASSSPGHFSGANVLTF.

The J gene is TRBJ1-2, the V gene TRBV7-2, with 10 bases identical to TRBD1. This CDR3 region has 15 residues. J gave up 2 bases and V 4 bases, and 4 bases lay outside the gene matches. Germline lookup yields CDR1 SGHTA and CDR2 FQGNSA. The CDR3 nucleotides are TGTGCCAGCAGCTCGGTGACAGGGGGCAACTATGGCTACACCTTC. It specifies CASSSVTGGNYGYTF.

The V gene is TRBV10-1, the J gene TRBJ2-5, with 7 bases lining up with TRBD2. Germline V gene data show CDR1 as WNHNN and CDR2 as SYGVQD (reference sequence). CDR3 length: 18 residues. V lost 6 bases and J lost 4; bases outside the gene matches: 20. The CDR3 coding sequence is TGCGCCAGCAGCCGAGGACTGGGCGGGCGTTGGGAGGGAGAGACCCAGTACTTC. Protein: CASSRGLGGRWEGETQYF.

The chain uses TRBV4-1 and TRBJ2-3, with 8 bases lining up with TRBD1. This CDR3 has 14 residues. Germline values: CDR1 MGHRA, CDR2 YSYEKL. The V segment lost 7 bases and the J segment 7 bases; nucleotides outside the gene matches: 10. CDR3 in amino acids: CASTAGQGAYTQYF. The CDR3 DNA reads as TGCGCCAGCACGGCGGGCCAGGGGGCGTATACGCAGTATTTT.

The chain recombines TRBV29-1 with TRBJ1-5; maybe TRBD1 (6 bases). This CDR3 spans 15 amino acids. Trimming pared 6 bases from V and 4 bases from J, leaving 19 bases between. Germline-derived CDR1 and CDR2 are SQVTM and ANQGSEA. This CDR3 reads CSVGSGTSQNQPQHF. The CDR3 DNA is TGCAGCGTCGGATCCGGGACATCCCAAAATCAGCCCCAGCATTTT.

Concerning this clone: Compared with germline, one end of the junction differs, possibly owing to a read error. The CDR3 protein is CVSSLIAGLGYEQYF. The CDR3 nucleotides read TGTGTCAGCAGCTTGATAGCGGGACTCGGATACGAGCAGTACTTC. The rearrangement uses TRBV5-6 and TRBJ2-7; 8 bases are a match to TRBD2. CDR3 length equals 15 residues. Germline CDR1 reads SGHDT; CDR2 reads YYEEEE. The entire variable domain, with the rest obtained from reference TRBV5-6 and TRBJ2-7, is as follows: DAGVTQSPTHLIKTRGQQVTLRCSPKSGHDTVSWYQQALGQGPQFIFQYYEEEERQRGNFPDRFSGHQFPNYSSELNVNALLLGDSALYLCVSSLIAGLGYEQYFGPGTRLTVT.

The chain couples TRBV5-6 to TRBJ2-1; D perhaps matches TRBD2 (6 bases). Between the trimmed V and J ends, which lost 4 bases and 4 bases, there was a span of 12 bases. Germline V gene lookup returns CDR1 SGHDT and CDR2 YYEEEE. The CDR3 covers 14 residues. CDR3 in amino acids: CASSPGRGYNEQFF. CDR3 in DNA: TGTGCCAGCAGCCCAGGGCGGGGATACAATGAGCAGTTCTTC.

This chain connects TRBV27 to TRBJ2-3; unclear D gene. The CDR3 sequence is 14 residues long. Germline-derived CDR1 and CDR2 are MNHEY and SMNVEV (reference sequence). V was pared by 8 bases and J by 6 bases, with 18 bases between. CDR3 bases: TGTGCCAGCGCGGAAGCTAACCTACGGGATACGCAGTATTTT. As protein: CASAEANLRDTQYF.

This clone has just one count. The chain recombines TRBV7-3 with TRBJ2-7, with 12 positions matching TRBD1. CDR3 size: 17 residues. Trimming took 0 bases from V and 5 from J; bases not matched to a gene: 8. Germline V lookup: CDR1 SGHTA, CDR2 FQGTGA. The CDR3 nucleotides read TGTGCCAGCAGCTTAACGAATGGGACAGGGGGCTGCCACGAGCAGTACTTC. Translation: CASSLTNGTGGCHEQYF.

V and J are TRBV7-9 and TRBJ1-2, with D tentatively TRBD1 (6 bases). CDR3 size: 13 residues. The V end was cut by 8 bases, the J end by 3 bases, with 13 bases between. The V gene's germline CDR1 is SEHNR and CDR2 FQNEAQ (reference sequence). Here the CDR3 reads CASSTTGHYGYTF. The CDR3 DNA reads as TGTGCCAGCTCCACGACAGGTCACTATGGCTACACCTTC.

The chain employs TRBV11-2 and TRBJ2-5, with 8 bases aligning to TRBD1. The CDR3 has 14 residues. The V and J ends lost 7 bases and 4 bases, in that order; junction bases with no gene match: 8. Germline V gives CDR1 SGHAT, CDR2 FQNNGV. Written as DNA, the CDR3 is TGTGCCAGCACCCCGGACAGGGACGGAGAGACCCAGTACTTC. It codes for CASTPDRDGETQYF.

The rearrangement joins TRBV10-3 to TRBJ2-7; 7 nucleotides match TRBD1. The CDR3 is 14 residues long. With 4 bases clipped from V and 2 bases from J, the junction kept 5 bases outside the gene matches. Germline V CDR1 and CDR2: ENHRY, SYGVKD. In nucleotides, the CDR3 is TGTGCCATCAGTGCTGGGCAGGGGGCCTACGAGCAGTACTTC. Its translation is CAISAGQGAYEQYF.

The chain employs TRBV11-3 and TRBJ2-3; possibly TRBD1 for D (5 bases). V lost 1 base and J 2 bases, leaving 10 bases between the germline ends. The CDR3 covers 15 residues. CDR1 and CDR2 (germline): SGHNT, YENEEA. The CDR3 bases are TGTGCCAGCAGCTTAGTGGCAGGGCCCACAGATACGCAGTATTTT. Encoded protein: CASSLVAGPTDTQYF. The full variable domain, completed using reference TRBV11-3 and TRBJ2-3, is EAGVVQSPRYKIIEKKQPVAFWCNPISGHNTLYWYLQNLGQGPELLIRYENEEAVDDSQLPKDRFSAERLKGVDSTLKIQPAELGDSAVYLCASSLVAGPTDTQYFGPGTRLTVL.